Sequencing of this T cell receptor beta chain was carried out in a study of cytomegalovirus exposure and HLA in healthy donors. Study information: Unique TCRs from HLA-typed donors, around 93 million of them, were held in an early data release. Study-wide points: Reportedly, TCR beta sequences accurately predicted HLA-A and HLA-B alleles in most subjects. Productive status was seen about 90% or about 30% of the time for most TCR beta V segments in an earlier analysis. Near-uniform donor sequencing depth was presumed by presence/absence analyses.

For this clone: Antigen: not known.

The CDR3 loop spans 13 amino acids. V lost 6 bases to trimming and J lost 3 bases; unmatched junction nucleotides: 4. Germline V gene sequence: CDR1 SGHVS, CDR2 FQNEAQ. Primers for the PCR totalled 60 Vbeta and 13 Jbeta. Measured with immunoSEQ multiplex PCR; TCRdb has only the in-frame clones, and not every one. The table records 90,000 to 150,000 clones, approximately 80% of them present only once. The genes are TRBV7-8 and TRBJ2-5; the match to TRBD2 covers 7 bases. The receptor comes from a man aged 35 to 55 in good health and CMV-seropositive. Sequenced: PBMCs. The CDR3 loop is CASRRTREETQYF. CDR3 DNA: TGTGCCAGCAGGAGGACTAGAGAAGAGACCCAGTACTTC. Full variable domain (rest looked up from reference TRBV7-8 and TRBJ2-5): GAGVSQSPRYKVAKRGQDVALRCDPISGHVSLFWYQQALGQGPEFLTYFQNEAQLDKSGLPSDRFFAERPEGSVSTLKIQRTQQEDSAVYLCASRRTREETQYFGPGTRLLVL.